This TCR beta chain stems from a study of post-analysis software for immune sequencing data. Study as a whole: Recorded disease courses covered relapsing-remitting, secondary progressive and progressive-relapsing multiple sclerosis. Some patients had no subtype annotation. Study observations and caveats: Normalized Chao1 diversity was significantly lower in multiple sclerosis patients than in controls. Patients used about 5 TRBV segments, including TRBV5-6, TRBV5-1 and TRBV20-1, more often than controls.

The CDR3 spans 13 residues. Deletions cut 0 bases from V and 3 bases from J, with 6 bases between. Per germline, CDR1 LGHDT and CDR2 YNNKEL (reference sequence). Unique molecular identifiers tagged the TCR beta cDNA libraries. T cells, about 0.95 to 10 million of them, yielded about half a million cDNA molecules. TCRdb reprocessed the PCR reads with MiXCR, giving one entry per CDR3 protein. Of approximately 360,000 distinct CDR3 sequences in the sample, roughly 35% are singletons; the top ten hold under 15%. A word on this clonotype: Antigen: not known.

Material for sequencing was blood. The J gene is TRBJ2-7, the V gene TRBV3-1; D gene ambiguous. This receptor was identified in a girl between 10 and 17 years old with multiple sclerosis. Here the CDR3 DNA reads TGTGCCAGCAGCCAAGATCGGTTCTACGAGCAGTACTTC. This sequence encodes CASSQDRFYEQYF.